The 31 T cell receptor beta chains below all came from one sample that was sequenced in a study of blood T cells in healthy people across ages. Primed by a sample-barcoded 5' primer and a J-beta primer mix, a second PCR proceeded for 7 to 11 cycles. MiXCR, run by TCRdb on the 5' RACE reads, gives a single entry per CDR3 protein. The data contain 1.5 million to 2 million distinct CDR3 sequences, 39% of them singletons. Input material: blood. These receptors were obtained from a human donor in good health.

The chain is built from TRBV29-1 and TRBJ2-3; 7 bases map to TRBD1. V shed 6 bases and J 2 bases; nucleotides not matched to a gene: 8. This CDR3 is built from 14 residues. Germline loops: CDR1 SQVTM, CDR2 ANQGSEA. CDR3 DNA sequence: TGCAGCGTCAGACAGGGCCTCCTCACAGATACGCAGTATTTT. The encoded protein is CSVRQGLLTDTQYF.

This CDR3 reads CASSFSGVRSGYTF. CDR3 nucleotides: TGTGCCAGCAGCTTTTCCGGGGTGAGGTCTGGCTACACCTTC. The genes are TRBV7-9 and TRBJ1-2; no firm D call. Germline V CDR1 and CDR2: SEHNR, FQNEAQ (reference sequence). The ends were cut back, 3 bases at V and 7 bases at J, with 15 bases in the middle. This CDR3 is built from 14 residues. The full variable domain, rest sourced from reference TRBV7-9 and TRBJ1-2, is DTGVSQNPRHKITKRGQNVTFRCDPISEHNRLYWYRQTLGQGPEFLTYFQNEAQLEKSRLLSDRFSAERPKGSFSTLEIQRTEQGDSAMYLCASSFSGVRSGYTFGSGTRLTVV.

The rearrangement joins TRBV3-1 to TRBJ1-5; D is unclear. The V end was cut by 1 base, the J end by 3 bases, with 13 bases between. The CDR3 runs to 16 residues. Germline V gives CDR1 LGHDT, CDR2 YNNKEL (reference sequence). The CDR3 DNA is TGTGCCAGCAGCCAAGGCACGACGGGGTACAATCAGCCCCAGCATTTT. Translated: CASSQGTTGYNQPQHF.

The rearrangement links TRBV5-6 to TRBJ2-2; D call uncertain. Germline CDR1 is SGHDT and CDR2 is YYEEEE. V lost 4 bases and J 5 bases, leaving 12 bases between the germline ends. The CDR3 is 14 residues long. The CDR3 sequence is CASSPDIGTGELFF. The CDR3 DNA follows: TGTGCCAGCAGCCCCGATATAGGAACCGGGGAGCTGTTTTTT.

This clonotype was seen repeatedly, ten times or more. The chain uses TRBV4-3 and TRBJ1-2; TRBD1 might be the D (6 bases). The CDR3 consists of 14 residues. The germline V gene has CDR1 LGHNA and CDR2 YSLEER. V shed 5 bases and J shed 4 bases, with 14 bases lying between them. DNA for the CDR3: TGCGCCAGCAGCTTACTTGGACAGAGCTATGGCTACACCTTC. Protein sequence: CASSLLGQSYGYTF.

A word on this clonotype: One end of the junction does not line up with germline, which may come from a read error. The chain joins TRBV6-6 to TRBJ1-4, with D tentatively TRBD1 (6 bases). Germline loops: CDR1 MNHNY, CDR2 SVGAGI (reference sequence). The CDR3 extends over 16 amino acids. The CDR3 coding sequence is TGTGCCAGCAGTTCCCCCAACAGGGAACCTAATGAAGAACTGTTTTTT. It translates to CASSSPNREPNEELFF.

V is TRBV5-1 and J is TRBJ1-2, with D hard to call. The CDR3 has 14 residues. Germline-derived CDR1 and CDR2 are SGHRS and YFSETQ. Trimming pared 4 bases from V and 4 bases from J, leaving 14 bases between. DNA of the CDR3: TGCGCCAGCAGCCCTGGTGGCAGATTCTATGGCTACACCTTC. Translating it yields CASSPGGRFYGYTF. Variable domain in full (rest from reference TRBV5-1 and TRBJ1-2): KAGVTQTPRYLIKTRGQQVTLSCSPISGHRSVSWYQQTPGQGLQFLFEYFSETQRNKGNFPGRFSGRQFSNSRSEMNVSTLELGDSALYLCASSPGGRFYGYTFGSGTRLTVV.

This clonotype was detected only a few times. J is TRBJ2-7 and V is TRBV12-3 or TRBV12-4; D perhaps matches TRBD1 (6 bases). Trimming cost V 6 bases and J 3 bases, with 15 bases left between them. This CDR3 comprises 14 residues. The chain's CDR3 is CASRNRDTVYEQYF. Written as DNA, the CDR3 is TGTGCCAGCAGGAACCGGGACACTGTCTACGAGCAGTACTTC.

J is TRBJ2-5 and V is TRBV11-3; D may be TRBD1 (5 bases). This CDR3 has 14 amino acids. V lost 7 bases, J lost 2 bases, and 14 bases lay in between. Per the germline V gene, CDR1 is SGHNT and CDR2 is YENEEA. The CDR3 loop is CASTSVTAQETQYF. CDR3 in DNA: TGTGCCAGCACCTCCGTGACAGCGCAAGAGACCCAGTACTTC.

The rearrangement links TRBV19 to TRBJ2-1; perhaps TRBD2 as D (7 bases). Looked up from germline, CDR1 is LNHDA and CDR2 is SQIVND (reference sequence). V was cut by 6 bases and J by 1 base, with 10 bases left in between. The CDR3 is 14 residues long. CDR3 coding DNA: TGTGCCAGTAGAGGGGGGGAATCCTACAATGAGCAGTTCTTC. Its protein product is CASRGGESYNEQFF.

In its sample, this clonotype was seen many times. This CDR3 reads CSTTPGQVPYEQYF. The DNA of the CDR3 is TGCAGTACAACGCCGGGACAGGTACCCTACGAGCAGTACTTC. The chain joins TRBV20-1 to TRBJ2-7; 8 nucleotides match TRBD1. Germline CDR1 and CDR2: DFQATT and SNEGSKA (reference sequence). The trim removed 8 bases at V and 2 bases at J, leaving 11 bases unmatched. This CDR3 contains 14 residues.

The CDR3 region has the DNA TGCGCCAGCAGCCAAGAAATAAGCGGGGGGGACTATGAGCAGTTCTTC. It yields the protein CASSQEISGGDYEQFF. The chain recombines TRBV4-3 with TRBJ2-1, with 10 bases matching TRBD2. V lost 0 bases to trimming and J lost 8 bases; unmatched junction nucleotides: 7. Germline values: CDR1 LGHNA, CDR2 YSLEER. The CDR3 is 16 amino acids.

This clonotype was found a few times. The chain links TRBV7-2 to TRBJ2-1, with D possibly TRBD2 on 6 matching bases. The germline gives CDR1 SGHTA, CDR2 FQGNSA. CDR3 length: 12 amino acids. The V end lost 11 bases, the J end lost 5 bases, and 13 bases lay between the germline ends. The CDR3 is CAAGTYHNEQFF. CDR3 nucleotide sequence: TGTGCCGCCGGGACTTATCACAATGAGCAGTTCTTC.

This chain uses TRBV11-1 with TRBJ2-4, with unresolved D. The better agreement between TRBJ2-5 and the DNA end casts doubt on the J call. Germline V lookup: CDR1 SGHAT, CDR2 FQDESV (reference sequence). This CDR3 has 17 residues. The CDR3 DNA reads TGTGCCAGCAGCTTAGACGAGGTTTCCCTAGGCGAAGAGACCCAGTACTTC. It translates to CASSLDEVSLGEETQYF.

The chain employs TRBV12-3 or TRBV12-4 and TRBJ1-2, with 9 bases that match TRBD1. Germline trimming cut 4 bases from V and 7 bases from J; bases unmatched to any gene: 4. The CDR3 spans 13 residues. CDR3 nucleotides: TGTGCCAGCAGTTACAGGGGGCTGAGTGGCTACACCTTC. Translating it yields CASSYRGLSGYTF.

This clonotype appeared a few times. The chain uses TRBV2 and TRBJ1-6, with D possibly matching TRBD1 (5 bases). This CDR3 spans 14 amino acids. The germline CDR1 and CDR2 sequences are SNHLY and FYNNEI. V dropped 8 bases and J dropped 9 bases, with 17 bases sitting between them. CDR3 coding DNA: TGTGCCAGCGAACCGGGGACGGTAGTTTCACCCCTCCACTTT. It yields the protein CASEPGTVVSPLHF.

The chain uses TRBV12-3 or TRBV12-4 and TRBJ2-4; the match to TRBD1 covers 9 bases. The CDR3 runs 13 residues. Trimming took 5 bases from V and 8 from J; bases not matched to a gene: 4. This CDR3 is CASSDRGADIQYF. CDR3 sequence (DNA): TGTGCCAGCAGTGACAGGGGGGCGGACATTCAGTACTTC.

This clonotype was seen a handful of times. The chain uses TRBV5-1 and TRBJ2-5, with unresolved D. CDR3 size: 14 residues. Trimming shortened V by 6 bases and J by 1 base, and 13 bases separated the two germline ends. The germline V gene encodes CDR1 SGHRS and CDR2 YFSETQ. The CDR3 region is CASTLQSFQETQYF. The DNA of the CDR3 is TGCGCCAGCACCCTACAGAGTTTCCAAGAGACCCAGTACTTC.

The CDR3 region has the DNA TGTGCCAGCAGTTATATGAAAGGATACGAGCAGTACTTC. This codes for CASSYMKGYEQYF. V and J are TRBV6-6 and TRBJ2-7; the D is unclear. In germline, CDR1 is MNHNY, CDR2 SVGAGI (reference sequence). With 3 bases removed from V and 4 bases from J, the gap between germline ends came to 10 bases. The CDR3 loop spans 13 amino acids.

This chain links TRBV20-1 with TRBJ2-3; no reliable D call. The V end lost 3 bases, the J end lost 1 base, and 11 bases lay between the germline ends. The CDR3 is made up of 14 amino acids. In germline, CDR1 is DFQATT, CDR2 SNEGSKA (reference sequence). CDR3 in DNA: TGCAGTGCTAGGTTCGAGGATGGCACAGATACGCAGTATTTT. Protein: CSARFEDGTDTQYF.

The rearrangement uses TRBV11-2 and TRBJ2-3; the D call may be TRBD1 or TRBD2 (5 bases each). In germline, CDR1 is SGHAT, CDR2 FQNNGV. This CDR3 has 17 residues. Between the trimmed V and J ends, which lost 1 base and 2 bases, there was a span of 16 bases. CDR3 DNA: TGTGCCAGCAGCTTAGCTGGGGGTCAGCACTACACAGATACGCAGTATTTT. As protein: CASSLAGGQHYTDTQYF. The complete variable domain, with remaining parts taken from reference TRBV11-2 and TRBJ2-3, reads EAGVAQSPRYKIIEKRQSVAFWCNPISGHATLYWYQQILGQGPKLLIQFQNNGVVDDSQLPKDRFSAERLKGVDSTLKIQPAKLEDSAVYLCASSLAGGQHYTDTQYFGPGTRLTVL.

The chain carries TRBV27 and TRBJ2-7; D not certain. CDR3 size: 14 residues. Germline V gives CDR1 MNHEY, CDR2 SMNVEV (reference sequence). V was cut by 0 bases and J by 2 bases, with 8 bases left in between. CDR3 bases: TGTGCCAGCAGTTTATCGGGGTGGGCCTACGAGCAGTACTTC. This translates into CASSLSGWAYEQYF.

This chain connects TRBV7-2 to TRBJ2-5; D may be TRBD2 (6 bases). V lost 6 bases to trimming and J lost 1 base, with 18 bases between them. CDR3 length equals 16 residues. From germline, CDR1 is SGHTA and CDR2 FQGNSA. CDR3 sequence reads: CASSLNTRGIQETQYF. The CDR3 nucleotides are TGTGCCAGCAGTCTCAATACGCGGGGCATCCAAGAGACCCAGTACTTC.

This chain links TRBV11-2 with TRBJ1-6; D might be TRBD1 (5 bases). The ends were cut back, 4 bases at V and 11 bases at J, with 18 bases in the middle. This CDR3 spans 15 amino acids. Germline V gene sequence: CDR1 SGHAT, CDR2 FQNNGV. The CDR3 reads CASSSISGVNPPLHF. CDR3 in DNA: TGTGCCAGCAGCTCGATTTCGGGGGTGAATCCACCCCTCCACTTT.

The chain has TRBV4-3 and TRBJ2-3, with D possibly being TRBD2 (6 bases). V lost 0 bases and J lost 2, with 15 bases in between. The CDR3 is 17 amino acids. Germline assignment: CDR1 LGHNA and CDR2 YSLEER. CDR3 sequence reads: CASSQESTGEDTDTQYF. The CDR3 DNA sequence: TGCGCCAGCAGCCAAGAGTCCACGGGGGAAGACACAGATACGCAGTATTTT.

This clonotype has ten or more counts. The chain couples TRBV29-1 to TRBJ2-5; no clear D. The length of the CDR3 is 11 residues. Germline CDR1 reads SQVTM; CDR2 reads ANQGSEA. Trimming removed 4 bases at V and 2 bases at J, with 5 bases between. In DNA, the CDR3 is TGCAGCGTTGCTGGACAAGAGACCCAGTACTTC. It codes for CSVAGQETQYF.

This chain connects TRBV19 to TRBJ1-5; TRBD1 is a possible D gene (5 bases). This CDR3 contains 15 residues. Germline CDR1 reads LNHDA; CDR2 reads SQIVND (reference sequence). V dropped 6 bases and J dropped 2 bases, with 14 bases sitting between them. The CDR3 DNA reads TGTGCCAGTAGACGGCCCAGGGACGGCAATCAGCCCCAGCATTTT. Encoded protein: CASRRPRDGNQPQHF. Combining the CDR3 with reference TRBV19 and TRBJ1-5 gives the whole variable domain DGGITQSPKYLFRKEGQNVTLSCEQNLNHDAMYWYRQDPGQGLRLIYYSQIVNDFQKGDIAEGYSVSREKKESFPLTVTSAQKNPTAFYLCASRRPRDGNQPQHFGDGTRLSIL.

The chain couples TRBV5-1 to TRBJ2-1, with a possible D match to TRBD2 (6 bases). Germline V gives CDR1 SGHRS, CDR2 YFSETQ. CDR3 length: 15 amino acids. Trimming stripped 2 bases from V and 9 bases from J, with 18 bases between. This CDR3 reads CASSFGRGTGGEQFF. The CDR3 bases are TGCGCCAGCAGCTTTGGACGGGGGACCGGGGGTGAGCAGTTCTTC.

The DNA for the CDR3 is TGTGCCAGCAGCCGAGGGGGACAAGGATTTCACTACGAGCAGTACTTC. Translating it yields CASSRGGQGFHYEQYF. The V call is TRBV4-2, the J call TRBJ2-7; a weak D match, TRBD1 (6 bases). Germline CDR1 and CDR2: LGHNA and YNFKEQ. The CDR3 totals 16 residues. Trimming took 4 bases from V and 3 from J, leaving 19 bases between them.

The chain has TRBV20-1 and TRBJ2-1; D could derive from TRBD1 or TRBD2 (5 bases each). The length of the CDR3 is 10 residues. Trimming left V 5 bases short and J 11 bases short, with 10 bases between. Germline-derived CDR1 and CDR2 are DFQATT and SNEGSKA (reference sequence). For the CDR3, the DNA is TGCAGTGCTGCACCGGGACAGCAGTTCTTC. Translated: CSAAPGQQFF.

CDR3 region: CASSPESGTGPWGYTF. The CDR3 region has the DNA TGCGCCAGCAGCCCGGAATCCGGGACAGGCCCTTGGGGCTACACCTTC. This sequence joins TRBV5-1 and TRBJ1-2; the match to TRBD1 covers 8 bases. Germline-derived CDR1 and CDR2 are SGHRS and YFSETQ. J gave up 8 bases and V 4 bases, and 16 bases lay outside the gene matches. The CDR3 loop spans 16 amino acids.